Listed below are T cell receptor beta chains from one sample, sequenced in a study of PD-1 blockade in classical Hodgkin lymphoma. Clones were read by immunoSEQ multiplex PCR, and TCRdb kept only the in-frame ones, dropping some. The sample holds approximately 99,000 clones, 80% to 90% seen once. Sequences were derived from peripheral blood mononuclear cells (PBMCs), sampled before the second cycle of nivolumab. The source is a human donor with classical Hodgkin lymphoma. The CDR3 runs from the conserved cysteine through the conserved F or W. The D gene is left open where the match is weak. Expanded clones are given a class, and other clones once, few, many or no size at all.

j_call: TRBJ2-4; d_call: -; clone_size: -; v_call: TRBV25-1; cdr3_nt: TGTGCCAGCAGTGATTCAGGGTTACTCATTCAGTACTTC; cdr3_aa: CASSDSGLLIQYF
j_call: TRBJ2-5; d_call: TRBD2; clone_size: -; v_call: TRBV7-8; cdr3_nt: TGTGCCACTGCCCCGGGAGGGCCTTGGGAGACCCAGTACTTC; cdr3_aa: CATAPGGPWETQYF
j_call: TRBJ2-2; d_call: TRBD2; clone_size: -; v_call: TRBV5-5; cdr3_nt: TGTGCCAGCAGCTACACCGGGGGGGCCACCGGGGAGCTGTTTTTT; cdr3_aa: CASSYTGGATGELFF
j_call: TRBJ2-7; d_call: TRBD1; clone_size: -; v_call: TRBV4-2; cdr3_nt: TGTGCCAGCAGCCACGGCGCAGGGGGAACGAGGTACGAGCAGTACTTC; cdr3_aa: CASSHGAGGTRYEQYF
j_call: TRBJ1-1; d_call: -; clone_size: -; v_call: TRBV11-2; cdr3_nt: TGTGCCAGCAGCTTAGTCGGACGGACTGAAGCTTTCTTT; cdr3_aa: CASSLVGRTEAFF
j_call: TRBJ2-3; d_call: -; clone_size: -; v_call: TRBV4-2; cdr3_nt: TGTGCCAGCAGTCGAACATTCGGGAGCACAGATACGCAGTATTTT; cdr3_aa: CASSRTFGSTDTQYF
j_call: TRBJ2-5; d_call: -; clone_size: -; v_call: TRBV5-4; cdr3_nt: TGTGCCAGCAGCTCTCATGGGGGGCTCCAGGAGACCCAGTACTTC; cdr3_aa: CASSSHGGLQETQYF
j_call: TRBJ1-4; d_call: -; clone_size: -; v_call: TRBV28; cdr3_nt: TGTGCCAGCAGTTTAGTAGGAAAACTGTTTTTT; cdr3_aa: CASSLVGKLFF
j_call: TRBJ1-1; d_call: TRBD1; clone_size: -; v_call: TRBV5-4; cdr3_nt: TGTGCCAGCACCCGATCCCGGACAGGGGCCGCGGGAACTGAAGCTTTCTTT; cdr3_aa: CASTRSRTGAAGTEAFF
j_call: TRBJ2-3; d_call: -; clone_size: once; v_call: TRBV5-1; cdr3_nt: TGCGCCAGCAGGACTCAAGGGGGTAGCACAGATACGCAGTATTTT; cdr3_aa: CASRTQGGSTDTQYF
j_call: TRBJ2-1; d_call: -; clone_size: -; v_call: TRBV19; cdr3_nt: TGTGCCAGTAGCCATACTGGGGTAGGGCCCTACAATGAGCAGTTCTTC; cdr3_aa: CASSHTGVGPYNEQFF
j_call: TRBJ2-7; d_call: TRBD2; clone_size: -; v_call: TRBV2; cdr3_nt: TGTGCCAACCGACTAGCGGGAGCCGGGGAGCAGTACTTC; cdr3_aa: CANRLAGAGEQYF
j_call: TRBJ1-5; d_call: -; clone_size: -; v_call: TRBV18; cdr3_nt: TGTGCCAGCTCGGGCGGGGCCCTTAATCAGCCCCAGCATTTT; cdr3_aa: CASSGGALNQPQHF
j_call: TRBJ1-1; d_call: -; clone_size: -; v_call: TRBV23-1; cdr3_nt: TGCGCCAGCAGTCATTCCCGGGACCCTGAAGCTTTCTTT; cdr3_aa: CASSHSRDPEAFF
j_call: TRBJ2-1; d_call: TRBD1; clone_size: -; v_call: TRBV2; cdr3_nt: TGTGCCAGCACCAGACTGGGACAGGGGTGGGGTGAGCAGTTCTTC; cdr3_aa: CASTRLGQGWGEQFF
j_call: TRBJ1-1; d_call: -; clone_size: -; v_call: TRBV5-6; cdr3_nt: TGTGCCAGCAGCTTATCAGGGGTCACTGAAGCTTTCTTT; cdr3_aa: CASSLSGVTEAFF
j_call: TRBJ2-5; d_call: -; clone_size: -; v_call: TRBV18; cdr3_nt: TGTGCCAGCTCACCTCAGGACCCCCAAGAGACCCAGTACTTC; cdr3_aa: CASSPQDPQETQYF
j_call: TRBJ1-2; d_call: -; clone_size: -; v_call: TRBV6-5; cdr3_nt: TGTGCCAGCAGTTACGGCCGACGGCTTGACGTCTATGGCTACACCTTC; cdr3_aa: CASSYGRRLDVYGYTF
j_call: TRBJ2-4; d_call: -; clone_size: -; v_call: TRBV6-1; cdr3_nt: TGTGCCAGCAACATACGGGACATCAAAAACATTCAGTACTTC; cdr3_aa: CASNIRDIKNIQYF
j_call: TRBJ1-2; d_call: -; clone_size: -; v_call: TRBV6-5; cdr3_nt: TGTGCCAGCAGTTACTCGGAGGGTTATGGCTACACCTTC; cdr3_aa: CASSYSEGYGYTF
j_call: TRBJ2-4; d_call: -; clone_size: -; v_call: TRBV30; cdr3_nt: TGTGCCTGGAGTGGACCCAAAAACATTCAGTACTTC; cdr3_aa: CAWSGPKNIQYF
j_call: TRBJ1-4; d_call: -; clone_size: -; v_call: TRBV28; cdr3_nt: TGTGCCAGCAGTTGGTCCCGGGACGGTAATGAAAAACTGTTTTTT; cdr3_aa: CASSWSRDGNEKLFF
j_call: TRBJ2-3; d_call: -; clone_size: -; v_call: TRBV10-1; cdr3_nt: TGCGCCAGCAGCCCCGACGGACGGCGGGCAGATACGCAGTATTTT; cdr3_aa: CASSPDGRRADTQYF
j_call: TRBJ2-1; d_call: TRBD1; clone_size: once; v_call: TRBV19; cdr3_nt: TGTGCCAGTAGTATAAGGGACAGCTCCTACAATGAGCAGTTCTTC; cdr3_aa: CASSIRDSSYNEQFF
j_call: TRBJ1-2; d_call: -; clone_size: -; v_call: TRBV11-2; cdr3_nt: TGTGCCAGCAGCTATGACAGTAACTATGGCTACACCTTC; cdr3_aa: CASSYDSNYGYTF
j_call: TRBJ1-5; d_call: TRBD1; clone_size: -; v_call: TRBV29-1; cdr3_nt: TGCAGCGTTGGACCCGGGACAGGGGTGGGCAATCAGCCCCAGCATTTT; cdr3_aa: CSVGPGTGVGNQPQHF
j_call: TRBJ2-7; d_call: -; clone_size: -; v_call: TRBV4-3; cdr3_nt: TGCGCCAGCAGCCAAGATCTGGTAGAGCAGGGAACATACGAGCAGTACTTC; cdr3_aa: CASSQDLVEQGTYEQYF
j_call: TRBJ2-3; d_call: -; clone_size: -; v_call: TRBV5-8; cdr3_nt: TGTGCCAGCAGCTTGCGCGTCCGCACAGATACGCAGTATTTT; cdr3_aa: CASSLRVRTDTQYF
j_call: TRBJ2-7; d_call: TRBD1; clone_size: -; v_call: TRBV4-1; cdr3_nt: TGCGCCAGCAGCCAAGTCCCCGGGACAGGGATCTACGAGCAGTACTTC; cdr3_aa: CASSQVPGTGIYEQYF
j_call: TRBJ1-3; d_call: TRBD1; clone_size: -; v_call: TRBV5-8; cdr3_nt: TGTGCCAGCAGCTCGGGACAGCCGGGAAACACCATATATTTT; cdr3_aa: CASSSGQPGNTIYF
j_call: TRBJ2-2; d_call: -; clone_size: -; v_call: TRBV18; cdr3_nt: TGTGCCAGCTCACCCCCGAACACCGGGGAGCTGTTTTTT; cdr3_aa: CASSPPNTGELFF
j_call: TRBJ1-3; d_call: -; clone_size: -; v_call: TRBV10-3; cdr3_nt: TGTGCCATCAGTAAACAGGGCATCTCTGGAAACACCATATATTTT; cdr3_aa: CAISKQGISGNTIYF
j_call: TRBJ1-1; d_call: -; clone_size: -; v_call: TRBV6-6; cdr3_nt: TGTGCCAGCAGTTCCCCAAGGCGGGGTCGGAACACTGAAGCTTTCTTT; cdr3_aa: CASSSPRRGRNTEAFF
j_call: TRBJ2-5; d_call: -; clone_size: -; v_call: TRBV11-3; cdr3_nt: TGTGCCAGCAGCTTAGTGGCAACGGAGGCCCAGTACTTC; cdr3_aa: CASSLVATEAQYF
j_call: TRBJ1-2; d_call: -; clone_size: -; v_call: TRBV29-1; cdr3_nt: TGCAGCGTTGCTTCGTTCGGCTACACCTTC; cdr3_aa: CSVASFGYTF
j_call: TRBJ2-7; d_call: -; clone_size: -; v_call: TRBV5-8; cdr3_nt: TGTGCCAGCCGAGTAAACGCGCAGTACTTC; cdr3_aa: CASRVNAQYF
j_call: TRBJ1-1; d_call: -; clone_size: -; v_call: TRBV5-1; cdr3_nt: TGCGCCAGCAGCAGGGTAGGAACTGAAGCTTTCTTT; cdr3_aa: CASSRVGTEAFF
j_call: TRBJ1-2; d_call: -; clone_size: once; v_call: TRBV5-1; cdr3_nt: TGCGCCAGCAGCTTGGATTGGCCTTCCGTCTATGGCTACACCTTC; cdr3_aa: CASSLDWPSVYGYTF
j_call: TRBJ2-3; d_call: -; clone_size: -; v_call: TRBV2; cdr3_nt: TGTGCCAGCAGTGAATTGGGGGAACTCACAGATACGCAGTATTTT; cdr3_aa: CASSELGELTDTQYF
j_call: TRBJ2-1; d_call: -; clone_size: -; v_call: TRBV29-1; cdr3_nt: TGCAGCGTTGTAGGGAAAACGATCAATGAGCAGTTCTTC; cdr3_aa: CSVVGKTINEQFF
j_call: TRBJ1-1; d_call: -; clone_size: -; v_call: TRBV28; cdr3_nt: TGTGCCAGCACCTTACGAGGGACCGCCCGGTTGACTGAAGCTTTCTTT; cdr3_aa: CASTLRGTARLTEAFF
j_call: TRBJ1-5; d_call: -; clone_size: -; v_call: TRBV27; cdr3_nt: TGTGCCAGCAGCCCTTTGTTAGGACAGAGGCTATCTGGCAATCAGCCCCAGCATTTT; cdr3_aa: CASSPLLGQRLSGNQPQHF
j_call: TRBJ2-3; d_call: -; clone_size: -; v_call: TRBV19; cdr3_nt: TGTGCCAGTAGTATAGTTGGCGGGATTGTAGATACGCAGTATTTT; cdr3_aa: CASSIVGGIVDTQYF
j_call: TRBJ1-1; d_call: -; clone_size: -; v_call: TRBV15; cdr3_nt: TGTGCCACCAGCAGAGACTCGTTTATGAACACTGAAGCTTTCTTT; cdr3_aa: CATSRDSFMNTEAFF
j_call: TRBJ1-1; d_call: -; clone_size: -; v_call: TRBV5-5; cdr3_nt: TGTGCCAGCAGCTTTCTGACACCGGGCCCGCCGATATTT; cdr3_aa: CASSFLTPGPPIF
j_call: TRBJ2-7; d_call: TRBD2; clone_size: -; v_call: TRBV30; cdr3_nt: TGTGCCTGGAGGCGGGGGGGGAGGGCCTTTTTGTCCGAGCAGTACTTC; cdr3_aa: CAWRRGGRAFLSEQYF
j_call: TRBJ2-7; d_call: -; clone_size: -; v_call: TRBV7-9; cdr3_nt: TGTGCCAGCAGCTTAGGGAACCAAAACTACGAGCAGTACTTC; cdr3_aa: CASSLGNQNYEQYF
j_call: TRBJ2-7; d_call: TRBD1; clone_size: -; v_call: TRBV25-1; cdr3_nt: TGTGCCACCGGGACAGCCTACGAGCAGTACTTC; cdr3_aa: CATGTAYEQYF
j_call: TRBJ2-1; d_call: -; clone_size: -; v_call: TRBV5-4; cdr3_nt: TGTGCCAGCAGCGGGGTGAGGGACCCCTACAATGAGCAGTTCTTC; cdr3_aa: CASSGVRDPYNEQFF
j_call: TRBJ1-1; d_call: -; clone_size: -; v_call: TRBV30; cdr3_nt: TGTGCCTGGAGTGCCCCCCTCGAGACAGGTTACGAGGACACTGAAGCTTTCTTT; cdr3_aa: CAWSAPLETGYEDTEAFF